This T cell receptor beta chain was sequenced during a study of control samples from healthy donors and cancer patients. TCRdb's copy holds only in-frame clones and misses some; the assay was immunoSEQ multiplex PCR. The data contain tens of thousands of clones, approximately 93% of them singletons. Only a few counts were recorded for this clone. The CDR3 is 16 residues long. Trimming shortened V by 0 bases and J by 0 bases, and 10 bases separated the two germline ends. Germline V gives CDR1 SGHKS, CDR2 YYEKEE (reference sequence). The source is a woman aged 45-65 years with head and neck cancer. Material for sequencing was PBMCs. This chain links TRBV5-5 with TRBJ1-3, with D unclear. CDR3 coding DNA: TGTGCCAGCAGCTTGGGAGACACTGGCTCTGGAAACACCATATATTTT. The encoded protein is CASSLGDTGSGNTIYF.